This T cell receptor (beta chain) was sequenced during a study of T cells in Graves' hyperthyroidism and ophthalmopathy. There are 12 residues in the CDR3. Looked up from germline, CDR1 is MNHEY and CDR2 is SVGAGI. The V and J ends lost 5 bases and 7 bases respectively, with 12 bases between them. The source material, RNA transcripts, was used to amplify TCR beta CDR3 regions. With the HTBI primer set, the TCR CDR3 went through a first round of RT-PCR. TCRdb fed the multiplex PCR reads into MiXCR, producing one record per CDR3 protein. The sample records hundreds of thousands of distinct CDR3 sequences, roughly 32% being singletons.

The chain employs TRBV6-5 and TRBJ2-7; a weak D match, TRBD2 (5 bases). The sample was blood. The receptor was isolated from a woman aged 40 to 55 with Graves' hyperthyroidism. CDR3 sequence reads: CASSTARREQYF. CDR3 DNA: TGTGCCAGCAGTACCGCCCGGAGGGAGCAGTACTTC.